A single sample gave rise to the 11 T cell receptor beta chains below, sequenced in a study of Tregs in tolerant kidney transplant recipients. Sequencing used immunoSEQ multiplex PCR; TCRdb keeps in-frame clones, though not all of them. Of some 70,000 clones listed, roughly nine tenths are singletons. This sample comprised CD4+ T cells from blood, obtained before the transplant. The origin of the receptors is a human donor who received a combined kidney and bone marrow transplant.

The chain joins TRBV18 to TRBJ1-4; no reliable D call. CDR1 is KGHSH, CDR2 LQKENI, per germline. This CDR3 is 13 amino acids long. Trimming removed 5 bases at V and 3 bases at J, with 7 bases between. The CDR3 DNA is TGTGCCAGCTCAGCCAGGCCTAATGAAAAACTGTTTTTT. Its translation is CASSARPNEKLFF.

The rearrangement joins TRBV28 to TRBJ2-7; 11 nucleotides align to TRBD2. V lost 3 bases, J lost 4 bases, and 5 bases stayed unmatched. The CDR3 sequence is 15 residues long. Germline CDR1 reads MDHEN; CDR2 reads SYDVKM. The CDR3 is CASSFGLAGLYEQYF. CDR3 nucleotide sequence: TGTGCCAGCAGTTTTGGACTAGCGGGTCTTTACGAGCAGTACTTC.

This chain joins TRBV18 and TRBJ2-7, with D hard to call. Germline CDR1 KGHSH, CDR2 LQKENI. V lost 0 bases, J lost 5 bases, and 11 bases lay in between. This CDR3 spans 14 amino acids. The CDR3 DNA follows: TGTGCCAGCTCACCACCGGCGGCATTAGACGAGCAGTACTTC. Its protein product is CASSPPAALDEQYF. Combining the CDR3 with reference TRBV18 and TRBJ2-7 gives the whole variable domain NAGVMQNPRHLVRRRGQEARLRCSPMKGHSHVYWYRQLPEEGLKFMVYLQKENIIDESGMPKERFSAEFPKEGPSILRIQQVVRGDSAAYFCASSPPAALDEQYFGPGTRLTVT.

The V call is TRBV28, the J call TRBJ1-4, with 8 bases matching TRBD1. The CDR3 is made up of 16 amino acids. With 2 bases clipped from V and 8 bases from J, the junction kept 10 bases outside the gene matches. CDR1 is MDHEN, CDR2 SYDVKM, per germline. The CDR3 loop is CASSLMDREVREKLFF. CDR3 DNA: TGTGCCAGCAGTTTAATGGACAGGGAAGTTAGGGAAAAACTGTTTTTT.

The chain recombines TRBV27 with TRBJ1-1, with a possible D match to TRBD1 (5 bases). The CDR3 extends over 13 amino acids. Germline CDR1 is MNHEY and CDR2 is SMNVEV (reference sequence). The V gene lost 10 bases and the J gene lost 6 bases, with 18 bases spanning the gap. The CDR3 DNA reads as TGTGCCACCAGACAGACCTTTTTATCTGAAGCTTTCTTT. Amino acids: CATRQTFLSEAFF.

The chain uses TRBV28 and TRBJ2-1; 10 positions agree with TRBD2. V gave up 4 bases and J gave up 1 base; unmatched junction bases: 19. CDR3 length: 21 residues. The germline CDR1 and CDR2 sequences are MDHEN and SYDVKM. CDR3 protein: CASSSAAAGGNRISSYNEQFF. CDR3 nucleotide sequence: TGTGCCAGCAGTTCCGCGGCAGCGGGAGGGAATAGAATTAGTTCCTACAATGAGCAGTTCTTC. The full variable domain, completed using reference TRBV28 and TRBJ2-1, is DVKVTQSSRYLVKRTGEKVFLECVQDMDHENMFWYRQDPGLGLRLIYFSYDVKMKEKGDIPEGYSVSREKKERFSLILESASTNQTSMYLCASSSAAAGGNRISSYNEQFFGPGTRLTVL.

The genes are TRBV28 and TRBJ1-1; 8 nucleotides align to TRBD1. Germline assignment: CDR1 MDHEN and CDR2 SYDVKM. The CDR3 totals 13 residues. V was pared by 6 bases and J by 10 bases, with 10 bases of the junction left unmatched. The CDR3 DNA reads TGTGCCAGCAGCTCCGGACAGGGTATGTCAGCTTTCTTT. The encoded protein is CASSSGQGMSAFF.

The genes are TRBV30 and TRBJ1-2, with 9 bases fitting TRBD1. Per the germline V gene, CDR1 is GTSNPN and CDR2 is SVGIG (reference sequence). V lost 0 bases to trimming and J lost 4 bases; unmatched junction nucleotides: 6. The CDR3 has 15 residues. CDR3 sequence reads: CAWSVSTTGGYGYTF. As DNA, the CDR3 is TGTGCCTGGAGTGTTTCTACGACAGGGGGCTATGGCTACACCTTC.

The CDR3 protein is CASSLRHTQYF. The CDR3 DNA sequence: TGTGCCAGCAGTTTGCGTCATACGCAGTATTTT. The gene calls are TRBV28 and TRBJ2-3; D gene ambiguous. Germline CDR1 reads MDHEN; CDR2 reads SYDVKM. The CDR3 totals 11 residues. V lost 3 bases and J lost 7, with 5 bases in between.

The chain combines TRBV6-1 with TRBJ2-7; 9 nucleotides align to TRBD1. Germline loops: CDR1 MNHNS, CDR2 SASEGT. The trim removed 6 bases at V and 3 bases at J, leaving 6 bases unmatched. This CDR3 spans 14 amino acids. CDR3 in amino acids: CASRLQGAGYEQYF. CDR3 sequence (DNA): TGTGCCAGCAGGCTACAGGGGGCAGGCTACGAGCAGTACTTC.

This chain links TRBV7-9 with TRBJ2-7; 8 positions agree with TRBD2. The germline V gene encodes CDR1 SEHNR and CDR2 FQNEAQ (reference sequence). Losses at the gene ends were 5 bases for V and 3 bases for J; bases not matched to a gene: 6. The CDR3 spans 14 residues. The CDR3 nucleotides are TGTGCCAGCAGCCCTAAGGGACTAGTCTACGAGCAGTACTTC. This translates into CASSPKGLVYEQYF. The full variable domain, rest sourced from reference TRBV7-9 and TRBJ2-7, is DTGVSQNPRHKITKRGQNVTFRCDPISEHNRLYWYRQTLGQGPEFLTYFQNEAQLEKSRLLSDRFSAERPKGSFSTLEIQRTEQGDSAMYLCASSPKGLVYEQYFGPGTRLTVT.